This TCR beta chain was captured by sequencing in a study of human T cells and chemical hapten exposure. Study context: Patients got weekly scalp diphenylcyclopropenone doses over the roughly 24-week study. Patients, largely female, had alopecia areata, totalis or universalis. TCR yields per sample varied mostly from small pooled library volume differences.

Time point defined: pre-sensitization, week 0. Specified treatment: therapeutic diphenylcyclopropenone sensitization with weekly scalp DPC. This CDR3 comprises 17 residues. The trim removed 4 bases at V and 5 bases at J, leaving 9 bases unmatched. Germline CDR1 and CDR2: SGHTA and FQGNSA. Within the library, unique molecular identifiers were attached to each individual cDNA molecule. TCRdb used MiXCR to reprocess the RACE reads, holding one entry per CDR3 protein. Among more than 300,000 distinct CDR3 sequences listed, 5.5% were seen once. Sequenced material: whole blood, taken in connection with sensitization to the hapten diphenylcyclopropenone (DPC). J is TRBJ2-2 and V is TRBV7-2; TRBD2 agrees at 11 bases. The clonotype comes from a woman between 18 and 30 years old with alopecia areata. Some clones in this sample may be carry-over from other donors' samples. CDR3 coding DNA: TGTGCCAGCAGCTCCATAGCGGGGGGGACTACTACCGGGGAGCTGTTTTTT. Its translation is CASSSIAGGTTTGELFF.